The TCR beta chain under discussion was sequenced for a study of blood T cell repertoires in COVID-19. Study overall: The cDNA or gDNA used as material had been derived from T cells, B-cell-depleted T cells, or PBMCs.

The CDR3 runs to 15 residues. The V segment lost 6 bases and the J segment 0 bases; nucleotides outside the gene matches: 2. Per the germline V gene, CDR1 is SGHVS and CDR2 is FQNEAQ. This clone was seen a few times. Original analysis: Amplifying reference gene primers gave estimates of nucleated cell counts. Produced via immunoSEQ multiplex PCR; TCRdb's table is partial and in-frame only. The DNA gave D and trimming, while V, J and clone size come from that table. The sample consists of roughly 250,000 clones, around 85% of them appearing once. This clonotype was obtained from a woman aged 30 to 39 who had recovered from COVID-19. The sequenced sample was PBMCs or T cells enriched from blood (not recorded which). The V and J genes are TRBV7-8 and TRBJ2-6, with 7 bases fitting TRBD1. CDR3: CASSRGLSGANVLTF. CDR3 in DNA: TGTGCCAGCAGTAGGGGGCTCTCTGGGGCCAACGTCCTGACTTTC.